These T cell receptor beta chains were read from a single sample in a study of T cells in Graves' hyperthyroidism and ophthalmopathy. TCRdb re-called the multiplex PCR reads through MiXCR, storing one row per CDR3 protein. The repertoire holds some 350,000 distinct CDR3 sequences, with around 25% as singletons. The specimen was blood. The source is a man aged 50-60 years with Graves' hyperthyroidism. The CDR3 runs from the conserved cysteine through the conserved F or W. D genes are given only for firm matches. Rows may omit the clone size; those that give it use once, few, many or a size class.

TRBV18	many	TRBD1	TRBJ2-3	15	CASSPGGQVGDTQYF	TGTGCCAGCTCACCAGGGGGACAGGTTGGAGATACGCAGTATTTT
TRBV6-4	few	TRBD2	TRBJ2-2	16	CASSLSSGSATGELFF	TGTGCCAGCTCGCTGTCTAGCGGGAGTGCCACCGGGGAGCTGTTTTTT
TRBV3-1	NA	NA	TRBJ1-1	13	CASRQQGSTEAFF	TGTGCCAGCAGGCAACAGGGAAGCACTGAAGCTTTCTTT
TRBV9	few	NA	TRBJ1-1	12	CASSVEKVEAFF	TGTGCCAGCAGCGTAGAGAAAGTTGAAGCTTTCTTT
TRBV9	NA	NA	TRBJ2-1	13	CASSVGTNGEQFF	TGTGCCAGCAGCGTAGGCACTAACGGGGAGCAGTTCTTC
TRBV11-3	few	NA	TRBJ2-5	14	CASSHWEYQETQYF	TGTGCCAGCAGCCACTGGGAGTACCAAGAGACCCAGTACTTC
TRBV19	few	TRBD2	TRBJ2-1	20	CASRVGLAGVSIGVYNEQFF	TGTGCCAGTAGGGTGGGACTAGCGGGAGTTTCCATCGGGGTTTACAATGAGCAGTTCTTC
TRBV20-1	few	NA	TRBJ2-2	16	CSARVGTGSSTGELFF	TGCAGTGCTAGAGTGGGAACGGGGAGCAGCACCGGGGAGCTGTTTTTT
TRBV5-6	NA	TRBD1	TRBJ2-7	16	CASSLYSGTGIYEQYF	TGTGCCAGCAGCTTGTACTCCGGGACAGGGATCTACGAGCAGTACTTC
TRBV7-9	few	TRBD2	TRBJ2-2	18	CASSSLLAGALNTGELFF	TGTGCCAGCAGCTCCCTCTTGGCGGGAGCCCTGAACACCGGGGAGCTGTTTTTT
TRBV5-1	NA	TRBD2	TRBJ2-2	13	CVSAGDNTGELFF	TGCGTATCGGCGGGAGATAACACCGGGGAGCTGTTTTTT
TRBV7-3	NA	NA	TRBJ2-1	13	CASSPGLPNEQFF	TGTGCCAGCAGCCCGGGACTGCCCAATGAGCAGTTCTTC
TRBV28	NA	NA	TRBJ1-4	13	CASERGSGEKLFF	TGTGCCAGCGAACGCGGGTCGGGGGAAAAACTGTTTTTT
TRBV30	NA	NA	TRBJ1-2	13	CAWSAGTVYGYTF	TGTGCCTGGAGTGCCGGGACTGTTTATGGCTACACCTTC
TRBV20-1	few	NA	TRBJ1-5	16	CSARGRTPSSNQPQHF	TGCAGTGCTAGAGGGCGGACACCGTCTAGCAATCAGCCCCAGCATTTT
TRBV6-2/TRBV6-3	NA	NA	TRBJ2-7	14	CASNTRTHFYEQYF	TGTGCCAGCAACACTAGGACCCATTTCTACGAGCAGTACTTC
TRBV3-1	many	NA	TRBJ1-2	16	CASSQGSSRTAAGYTF	TGTGCCAGCAGCCAAGGCTCGTCCCGGACAGCCGCTGGCTACACCTTC
TRBV18	many	NA	TRBJ1-1	17	CASSTLAIGVSNTEAFF	TGTGCCAGCTCCACGCTCGCAATAGGGGTGTCGAACACTGAAGCTTTCTTT
TRBV18	few	NA	TRBJ2-2	11	CASSPGGELFF	TGTGCCAGCTCACCAGGCGGGGAGCTGTTTTTT
TRBV27	NA	NA	TRBJ1-5	18	CASSFCPPGGVSNQPQHF	TGTGCCAGCAGTTTCTGCCCTCCGGGAGGAGTAAGCAATCAGCCCCAGCATTTT
TRBV29-1	NA	NA	TRBJ2-3	14	CSLVFGPSTDTQYF	TGCAGCCTTGTCTTCGGGCCTAGCACAGATACGCAGTATTTT
TRBV6-1	NA	NA	TRBJ2-1	13	CASKFDYPNEQFF	TGTGCCAGCAAGTTCGACTACCCCAATGAGCAGTTCTTC
TRBV5-5	NA	TRBD1	TRBJ2-7	15	CASSLVIEQGYEQYF	TGTGCCAGCAGCTTGGTAATCGAACAGGGGTACGAGCAGTACTTC
TRBV6-2/TRBV6-3	few	NA	TRBJ1-1	15	CASSPGVGEDTEAFF	TGTGCCAGCAGCCCAGGCGTAGGAGAGGACACTGAAGCTTTCTTT